This T cell receptor (beta chain) stems from a study of human T cells and chemical hapten exposure. Time point indicated: patch test 2, 6 weeks after DPC sensitization. Treatment meaning: therapeutic diphenylcyclopropenone sensitization with weekly scalp DPC. Blood draws came before every patch-test application. In the original analysis: The median was about 100,000 TCRs per sample, ranging roughly 20,000 to 750,000. TCRdb called the RACE reads again in MiXCR, with one record for every CDR3 protein. The V and J calls reflect TCRdb's pipeline rather than the authors' work. The data show 120,000 to 150,000 distinct CDR3 sequences, roughly 10% seen once. Germline CDR1 is SGHRS and CDR2 is YFSETQ. This CDR3 spans 13 amino acids. Trimming removed 3 bases from V and 4 bases from J, with 8 bases in between. Worth noting for this clonotype: A read error is possible here, since a much larger clone lies one base away.

The TCR originated in a woman in her 50s with alopecia areata. Some clones in this sample may be carry-over from other donors' samples. The gene calls are TRBV5-1 and TRBJ1-3; D is perhaps TRBD1 (5 bases). Sequencing was performed on whole blood, taken in connection with sensitization to the hapten diphenylcyclopropenone (DPC). The CDR3 DNA is TGCGCCAGCAGCTCGACAGTCGGAAACACCATATATTTT. Protein: CASSSTVGNTIYF.